These 20 T cell receptor beta chains were all obtained from the same sample, sequenced in a study of CD8 T cells in ankylosing spondylitis (dated by TCRdb to the late 2010s). No antigens are known for them. What the research found in general, with its limitations: Blood from ankylosing spondylitis patients appeared to be characterized by a TCR beta motif composed of several highly homologous amino acid variants.

Library generation was performed with 5' RACE. The data were produced on an Illumina HiSeq 2500. The public sequencing data were trimmed at Q25 with fastp and processed into clonotypes with MiXCR by TCRdb, which kept only in-frame beta chains. Merged by CDR3 protein, the rows form single entries marked with the most common genes and DNA. The table for this sample lists some 840,000 distinct CDR3 sequences; 10% to 15% of them were counted only once. The ten largest clonotypes hold 0.45% to 0.6% of the sample. Source material: blood, either unsorted or a sorted T cell fraction (not recorded which). Every receptor here comes from a male donor with ankylosing spondylitis.

This clonotype was recorded a few times. The chain employs TRBV20-1 and TRBJ2-7; the match to TRBD2 covers 15 bases. CDR3 size: 16 residues. The junction had 8 bases not matched to a gene; V was cut back by 6 bases and J by 2 bases. The germline gives CDR1 DFQATT, CDR2 SNEGSKA (reference sequence). For the CDR3, the DNA is TGCAGTGCAACCGGGACTAGCGGGGGGCCCACCTACGAGCAGTACTTC. It encodes CSATGTSGGPTYEQYF.

This clonotype appeared a few times. The chain carries TRBV5-6 and TRBJ2-7; D is unresolved. Trimming removed 4 bases at V and 0 bases at J, with 14 bases between. Germline V gene lookup returns CDR1 SGHDT and CDR2 YYEEEE. The CDR3 is 15 amino acids. The CDR3 sequence: CASSNIPGRSYEQYF. CDR3 DNA: TGTGCCAGCAGCAATATTCCGGGCCGCTCCTACGAGCAGTACTTC. The full variable domain, in which reference TRBV5-6 and TRBJ2-7 provide the parts outside the CDR3, is DAGVTQSPTHLIKTRGQQVTLRCSPKSGHDTVSWYQQALGQGPQFIFQYYEEEERQRGNFPDRFSGHQFPNYSSELNVNALLLGDSALYLCASSNIPGRSYEQYFGPGTRLTVT.

This clonotype was seen ten or more times. The chain carries TRBV5-1 and TRBJ2-6; D ambiguous. Germline CDR1 SGHRS, CDR2 YFSETQ. The CDR3 covers 16 residues. Trimming cost V 1 base and J 1 base, with 9 bases left between them. CDR3 DNA: TGCGCCAGCAGCTTGTCCCAGAGGTCTGGGGCCAACGTCCTGACTTTC. It translates to CASSLSQRSGANVLTF.

V and J are TRBV27 and TRBJ2-7; a possible D gene is TRBD1 (6 bases). V was shortened by 3 bases and J by 0 bases, with 12 bases between the two germline ends. CDR1 and CDR2 (germline): MNHEY, SMNVEV (reference sequence). This CDR3 has 15 residues. The CDR3 sequence: CASSFYDRSSYEQYF. In DNA, the CDR3 is TGTGCCAGCAGTTTCTACGACAGGAGCTCCTACGAGCAGTACTTC.

The table lists this clonotype with a few counts. The chain combines TRBV20-1 with TRBJ1-1, with D possibly being TRBD1 (6 bases). The germline CDR1 and CDR2 sequences are DFQATT and SNEGSKA (reference sequence). Between the trimmed V and J ends, which lost 1 base and 5 bases, there was a span of 11 bases. The length of the CDR3 is 13 residues. The CDR3 DNA sequence: TGCAGTGCTAGAGGAACAGGGCGGACTGAAGCTTTCTTT. Translating gives CSARGTGRTEAFF.

The V gene is TRBV20-1, the J gene TRBJ2-5; 8 bases map to TRBD1. The CDR3 is 14 amino acids. Per the germline V gene, CDR1 is DFQATT and CDR2 is SNEGSKA (reference sequence). V lost 5 bases, J lost 7 bases, and 12 bases stayed unmatched. The CDR3 coding sequence is TGCAGTGCTTGGGTGGCCAGGGGGCTCGGGACCCAGTACTTC. This encodes CSAWVARGLGTQYF.

This clonotype was seen many times. The V and J genes are TRBV7-2 and TRBJ2-3; the D is unclear. The germline V gene has CDR1 SGHTA and CDR2 FQGNSA. V dropped 3 bases and J dropped 2 bases, with 9 bases sitting between them. The CDR3 loop spans 14 amino acids. The CDR3 loop reads CASSFGLLTDTQYF. The CDR3 DNA reads TGTGCCAGCAGCTTCGGCCTCCTCACAGATACGCAGTATTTT.

This chain links TRBV5-1 with TRBJ1-2; no clear D. Germline-derived CDR1 and CDR2 are SGHRS and YFSETQ. There are 15 residues in the CDR3. Trimming shortened V by 4 bases and J by 0 bases, and 13 bases separated the two germline ends. The CDR3 DNA reads as TGCGCCAGCAGCCCCGGTGTAGGACCTAACTATGGCTACACCTTC. As protein: CASSPGVGPNYGYTF.

This clonotype was detected a few times. The rearrangement uses TRBV6-1 and TRBJ2-7, with D maybe TRBD1 (6 bases). The CDR3 length is 14 residues. Trimming took 4 bases from V and 5 from J, leaving 15 bases between them. CDR1 is MNHNS, CDR2 SASEGT, per germline. This CDR3 is CASSGLGGLDEQYF. The CDR3 coding sequence is TGTGCCAGCAGTGGGTTAGGGGGTCTGGACGAGCAGTACTTC.

The chain is built from TRBV7-8 and TRBJ1-4, with 9 bases matching TRBD1. With 0 bases clipped from V and 2 bases from J, the junction kept 4 bases outside the gene matches. The CDR3 spans 17 residues. The germline V gene has CDR1 SGHVS and CDR2 FQNEAQ. This CDR3 is CASSLATGGPTNEKLFF. In DNA form, the CDR3 reads TGTGCCAGCAGCTTAGCTACAGGGGGCCCTACTAATGAAAAACTGTTTTTT. The variable domain in full, with the rest retrieved from reference TRBV7-8 and TRBJ1-4, is GAGVSQSPRYKVAKRGQDVALRCDPISGHVSLFWYQQALGQGPEFLTYFQNEAQLDKSGLPSDRFFAERPEGSVSTLKIQRTQQEDSAVYLCASSLATGGPTNEKLFFGSGTQLSVL.

The J gene is TRBJ2-3, the V gene TRBV7-2; D is ambiguous. V dropped 5 bases and J dropped 6 bases, with 15 bases sitting between them. Germline values: CDR1 SGHTA, CDR2 FQGNSA. The CDR3 spans 14 residues. The CDR3 DNA reads TGTGCCAGCAGCCCCGCGCTCAGATCGGATACGCAGTATTTT. Its translation: CASSPALRSDTQYF.

The rearrangement joins TRBV7-2 to TRBJ2-1; 12 positions match TRBD1. Unmatched junction bases numbered 7, after V lost 3 bases and J lost 7 bases. There are 16 residues in the CDR3. Germline CDR1 reads SGHTA; CDR2 reads FQGNSA. CDR3 residues: CASSFGEGQGANEQFF. The CDR3 nucleotides read TGTGCCAGCAGCTTTGGGGAGGGACAGGGGGCTAATGAGCAGTTCTTC.

The J gene is TRBJ1-4, the V gene TRBV5-1, with TRBD1 matching over 10 bases. With 5 bases clipped from V and 7 bases from J, the junction kept 5 bases outside the gene matches. This CDR3 contains 14 residues. Germline V gene data show CDR1 as SGHRS and CDR2 as YFSETQ. CDR3 residues: CASRRTGGSEKLFF. The CDR3, as DNA: TGCGCCAGCAGACGGACAGGGGGAAGTGAAAAACTGTTTTTT.

Ten or more counts support this clonotype. The germline gene is not matched at one end of the junction; a read error may be the cause. This rearrangement joins TRBV5-6 to TRBJ2-2, with D hard to call. Germline-derived CDR1 and CDR2 are SGHDT and YYEEEE. This CDR3 has 13 amino acids. The CDR3 DNA reads TGCGCCAGCAGCCGCAGGAACACCGGGGAGCTGTTTTTT. Its protein is CASSRRNTGELFF. Variable domain in full (rest from reference TRBV5-6 and TRBJ2-2): DAGVTQSPTHLIKTRGQQVTLRCSPKSGHDTVSWYQQALGQGPQFIFQYYEEEERQRGNFPDRFSGHQFPNYSSELNVNALLLGDSALYLCASSRRNTGELFFGEGSRLTVL.

The chain couples TRBV7-2 to TRBJ2-7; TRBD1 might be the D (5 bases). The CDR3 contains 15 residues. Trimming removed 6 bases from V and 4 bases from J, with 19 bases in between. Germline loops: CDR1 SGHTA, CDR2 FQGNSA. CDR3 amino acids: CASRLLDTADYEQYF. In DNA, the CDR3 is TGTGCCAGCAGACTATTGGACACTGCCGATTACGAGCAGTACTTC.

This clonotype showed up just a few times. The J gene is TRBJ1-2, the V gene TRBV18; 9 bases are shared with TRBD1. V shed 6 bases and J 8 bases; nucleotides not matched to a gene: 25. The germline V gene has CDR1 KGHSH and CDR2 LQKENI. This CDR3 region has 19 residues. This chain's CDR3 is CASSPIPRTGASIGGGYTF. CDR3 bases: TGTGCCAGCTCTCCCATTCCCCGGACAGGGGCTTCCATAGGAGGCGGCTACACCTTC.

The sample holds a few counts of this clonotype. The chain joins TRBV12-3 or TRBV12-4 to TRBJ2-7, with no clear D. V lost 8 bases, J lost 2 bases, and 13 bases lay in between. This CDR3 is built from 13 residues. The CDR3 loop is CASSGRWAYEQYF. CDR3 nucleotide sequence: TGTGCCAGCTCGGGTCGTTGGGCCTACGAGCAGTACTTC.

This clonotype was recorded a few times. The chain carries TRBV10-3 and TRBJ2-2, with a weak D call TRBD1 (5 bases). Trimming took 0 bases from V and 1 from J, leaving 12 bases between them. Germline assignment: CDR1 ENHRY and CDR2 SYGVKD. The CDR3 is 17 residues long. The CDR3 is CAISESPAGKNTGELFF. The CDR3 DNA reads TGTGCCATCAGTGAGTCGCCGGCAGGGAAGAACACCGGGGAGCTGTTTTTT.

V gene TRBV18 combines with J gene TRBJ2-3; D not certain. Germline values: CDR1 KGHSH, CDR2 LQKENI. This CDR3 spans 15 amino acids. Trimming removed 2 bases from V and 5 bases from J, with 14 bases in between. CDR3: CASSPIGPKGDTQYF. The CDR3 nucleotides are TGTGCCAGCTCACCAATCGGACCAAAGGGAGATACGCAGTATTTT.

The chain uses TRBV29-1 and TRBJ2-7; 9 bases agree with TRBD2. CDR3 length: 13 residues. Germline CDR1 is SQVTM and CDR2 is ANQGSEA. V gave up 8 bases and J gave up 7 bases; unmatched junction bases: 12. CDR3 loop: CSFGLARSGEQYF. The CDR3 coding sequence is TGCAGCTTCGGACTAGCGAGGAGTGGTGAGCAGTACTTC.